This is a list of T cell receptor beta chains from one sample in a study of T cell responses to AZD1222 COVID-19 vaccine. The assay was immunoSEQ multiplex PCR, and TCRdb's table has in-frame clones only and misses some. The top ten hold under 3.5% of the sample, which has 91,000 or so clones, around 90% seen once. The starting material was peripheral blood, obtained 28 days after the second AZD1222 dose. The receptors shown here come from an adult who received the AZD1222 COVID-19 vaccine. Both conserved end residues are part of each CDR3. Fields, in order: clone size, V gene, CDR3 protein. The size entry is marked missing in some rows and otherwise reads once, few, many or a size class.

. TRBV15 CATSRTGYSNQPQHF
. TRBV7-2 CASSLASLGTGYASQETQYF
. TRBV5-1 CASSFEVASYEQYF
. TRBV19 CASSKKPPDRLTSGNTIYF
. TRBV7-6 CASSSGTGDWTEAFF
. TRBV19 CASTPNRASDSPLHF
. TRBV4-1 CASSQPRQGAGNTIYF
. TRBV7-9 CASSWTPGQFKETQYF
. TRBV15 CATSRDPRDRGMNTEAFF
. TRBV5-4 CASTQAGAPGNTIYF
. TRBV29-1 CSAASNRGRETQYF
. TRBV13 CASSNSGGPNTDTQYF
. TRBV5-1 CASSPGGGEYGYTF
. TRBV7-9 CASSPKGPDTQYF
. TRBV10-2 CASSDLDSQETQYF
. TRBV3-1/TRBV3-2 CASSPGTEAYIQYF
once TRBV4-2 CASSQDRSGANVLTF
. TRBV19 CASNPDRVGNTIYF
. TRBV19 CASRWAEGASYGYTF
. TRBV6-4 CASSDPLACRSYEQYF
once TRBV11-2 CASSLDTGLNYGYTF
. TRBV19 CASTPFVGQGGQPQHF
. TRBV19 CASSEITSTAEQYF
once TRBV5-1 CASSYQETQYF
. TRBV15 CATSRDRQLGYTF
. TRBV6-5 CASTPGGGSEQYF
. TRBV11-1 CASSHGQGSEAFF
. TRBV19 CASNRGRDRAYEQYF
. TRBV2 CASSEGGSGGPSTDTQYF
. TRBV25-1 CASSEAGQWKQFF
. TRBV11-1 CASSVQGYEQYF
. TRBV11-2 CASSLRGMSTEAFF
. TRBV3-1/TRBV3-2 CASSLAGRYNEQFF
. TRBV18 CASSPLGIDHGSGNTIYF
. TRBV15 CATSSRDHYVSSYNSPLHF
. TRBV30 CAWSVLSGNTIYF
. TRBV6-5 CASSYGQGFGEQFF
. TRBV24-1 CATAGSGGTDTQYF
. TRBV19 CASNYRDRSTDTQYF
once TRBV9 CASSVAAAPNTGELFF
few TRBV7-2 CASSLTSGASPLHF
. TRBV7-3 CASSRQGNTEAFF
. TRBV6-5 CASRGDSEKLFF
. TRBV7-6 CASSLGPAETQYF
. TRBV5-4 CASSIDSTGELFF